The source of this T cell receptor (beta chain) is a study of cytomegalovirus exposure and HLA in healthy donors. Researchers ran the PCR with 60 Vbeta and 13 Jbeta primers. Data came from immunoSEQ multiplex PCR; TCRdb stores just in-frame clones and leaves some out. The sample has 160,000 or so clones; about two thirds are singletons. This clone was detected only a few times. Donors in the study were healthy people who gave bone marrow. Looked up from germline, CDR1 is GTSNPN and CDR2 is SVGIG (reference sequence). The CDR3 contains 14 residues. Trimming took off 4 bases at V and 5 bases at J, with 14 bases between the two ends.

This receptor was taken from a woman aged 25 to 45 in good health and CMV-seronegative. V gene TRBV30 combines with J gene TRBJ1-4; TRBD1 is a possible D gene (6 bases). The source material was PBMCs. CDR3: CAWMVPGGNEKLFF. For the CDR3, the DNA is TGTGCCTGGATGGTGCCGGGGGGCAATGAAAAACTGTTTTTT.